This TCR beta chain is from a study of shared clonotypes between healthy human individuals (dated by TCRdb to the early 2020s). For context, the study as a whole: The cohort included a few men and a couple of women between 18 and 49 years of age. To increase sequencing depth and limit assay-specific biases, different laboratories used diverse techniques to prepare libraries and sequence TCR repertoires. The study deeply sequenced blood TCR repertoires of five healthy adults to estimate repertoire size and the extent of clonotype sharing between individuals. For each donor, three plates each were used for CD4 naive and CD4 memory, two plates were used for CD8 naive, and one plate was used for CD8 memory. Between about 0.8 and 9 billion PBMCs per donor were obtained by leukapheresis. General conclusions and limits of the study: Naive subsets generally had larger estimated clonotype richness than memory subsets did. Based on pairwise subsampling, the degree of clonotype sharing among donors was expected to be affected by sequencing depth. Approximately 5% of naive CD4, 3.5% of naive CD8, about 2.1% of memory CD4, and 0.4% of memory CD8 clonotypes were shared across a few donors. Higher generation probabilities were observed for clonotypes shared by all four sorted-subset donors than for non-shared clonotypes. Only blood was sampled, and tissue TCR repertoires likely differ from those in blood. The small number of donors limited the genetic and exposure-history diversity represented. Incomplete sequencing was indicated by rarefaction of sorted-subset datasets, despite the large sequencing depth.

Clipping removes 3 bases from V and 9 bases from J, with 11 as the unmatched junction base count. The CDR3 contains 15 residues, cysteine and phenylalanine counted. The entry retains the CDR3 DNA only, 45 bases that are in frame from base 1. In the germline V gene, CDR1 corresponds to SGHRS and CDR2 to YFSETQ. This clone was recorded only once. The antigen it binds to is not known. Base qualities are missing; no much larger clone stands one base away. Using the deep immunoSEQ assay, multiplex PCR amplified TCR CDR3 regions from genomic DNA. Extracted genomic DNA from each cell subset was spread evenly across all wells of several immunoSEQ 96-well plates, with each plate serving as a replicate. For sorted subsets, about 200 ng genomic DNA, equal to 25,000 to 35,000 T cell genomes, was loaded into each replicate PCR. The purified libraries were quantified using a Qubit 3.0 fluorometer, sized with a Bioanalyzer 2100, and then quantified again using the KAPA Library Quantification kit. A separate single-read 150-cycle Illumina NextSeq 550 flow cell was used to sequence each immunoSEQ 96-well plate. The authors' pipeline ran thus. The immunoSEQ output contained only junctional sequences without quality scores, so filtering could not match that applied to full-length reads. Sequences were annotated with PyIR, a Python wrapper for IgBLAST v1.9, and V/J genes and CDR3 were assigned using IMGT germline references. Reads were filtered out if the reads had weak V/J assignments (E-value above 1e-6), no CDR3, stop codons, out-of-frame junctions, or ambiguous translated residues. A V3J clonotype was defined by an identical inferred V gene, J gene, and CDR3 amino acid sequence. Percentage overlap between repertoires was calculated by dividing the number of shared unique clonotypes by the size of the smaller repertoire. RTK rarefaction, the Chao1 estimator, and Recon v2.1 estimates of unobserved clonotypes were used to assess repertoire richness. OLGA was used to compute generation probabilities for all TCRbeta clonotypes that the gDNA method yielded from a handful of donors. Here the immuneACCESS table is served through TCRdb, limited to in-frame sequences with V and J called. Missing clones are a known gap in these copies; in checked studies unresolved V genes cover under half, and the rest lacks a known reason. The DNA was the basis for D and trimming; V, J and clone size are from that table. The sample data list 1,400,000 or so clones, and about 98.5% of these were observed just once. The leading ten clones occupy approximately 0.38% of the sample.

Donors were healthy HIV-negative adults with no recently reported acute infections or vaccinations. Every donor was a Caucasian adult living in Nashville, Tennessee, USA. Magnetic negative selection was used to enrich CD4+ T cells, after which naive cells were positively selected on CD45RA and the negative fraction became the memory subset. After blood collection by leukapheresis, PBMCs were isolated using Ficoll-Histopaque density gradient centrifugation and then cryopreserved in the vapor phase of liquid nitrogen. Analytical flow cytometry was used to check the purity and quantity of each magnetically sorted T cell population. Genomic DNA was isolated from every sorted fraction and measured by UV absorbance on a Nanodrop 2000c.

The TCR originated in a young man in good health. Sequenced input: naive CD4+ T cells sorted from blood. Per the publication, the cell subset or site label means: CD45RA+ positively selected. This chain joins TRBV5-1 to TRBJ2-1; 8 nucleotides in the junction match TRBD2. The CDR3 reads CASSSGLAGNGEQFF. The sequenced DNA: TGCGCCAGCAGCTCTGGACTAGCAGGTAATGGTGAGCAGTTCTTC.